This T cell receptor beta chain came from a study of siplizumab effects on memory and regulatory T cells. The CDR3 covers 15 residues. The germline V gene has CDR1 SGDLS and CDR2 YYNGEE. Trimming took 4 bases from V and 8 from J; bases not matched to a gene: 12. The method was immunoSEQ multiplex PCR; TCRdb's version includes in-frame clones alone and lacks a portion of them. The data hold around 99,000 clones, with under 95% observed a single time. The clonotype comes from a human donor in good health. V gene TRBV9 combines with J gene TRBJ2-1; 7 positions agree with TRBD2. Specimen: Tregs sorted from blood. The CDR3 DNA sequence: TGTGCCAGCAGCCCACTCGGGGGGTTCAAGGATGAGCAGTTCTTC. Residues: CASSPLGGFKDEQFF.